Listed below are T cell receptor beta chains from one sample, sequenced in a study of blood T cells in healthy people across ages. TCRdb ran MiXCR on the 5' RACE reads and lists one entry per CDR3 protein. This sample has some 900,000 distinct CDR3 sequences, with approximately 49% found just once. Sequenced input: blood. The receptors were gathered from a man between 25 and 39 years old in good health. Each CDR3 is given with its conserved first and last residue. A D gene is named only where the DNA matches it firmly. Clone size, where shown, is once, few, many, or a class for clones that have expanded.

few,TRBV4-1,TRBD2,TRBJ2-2,CASSLGGYGVAGELFF,TGCGCCAGCAGCCTGGGAGGGTACGGGGTCGCCGGGGAGCTGTTTTTT
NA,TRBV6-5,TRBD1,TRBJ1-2,CASTHPRMTGPEGYTF,TGTGCCAGCACCCACCCGAGGATGACAGGGCCCGAGGGCTACACCTTC
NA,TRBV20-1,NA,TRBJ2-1,CSVPYNEQFF,TGCAGTGTCCCCTACAATGAGCAGTTCTTC
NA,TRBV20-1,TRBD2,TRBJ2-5,CSARVAGGPQETQYF,TGCAGTGCTAGAGTAGCGGGGGGCCCCCAAGAGACCCAGTACTTC
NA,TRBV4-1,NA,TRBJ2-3,CASSQEPGRTDTQYF,TGCGCCAGCAGCCAAGAGCCAGGGAGAACAGATACGCAGTATTTT
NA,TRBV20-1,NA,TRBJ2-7,CSATPGFHSYEQYF,TGCAGTGCTACTCCGGGTTTTCACTCCTACGAGCAGTACTTC
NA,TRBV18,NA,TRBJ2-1,CASSPGLGDEQFF,TGTGCCAGCTCCCCCGGGCTTGGCGATGAGCAGTTCTTC
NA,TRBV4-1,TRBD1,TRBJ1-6,CTSSQARDRVRNSPLHF,TGCACCAGCAGCCAGGCCCGGGACAGGGTCCGAAATTCACCCCTCCACTTT
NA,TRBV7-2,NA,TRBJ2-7,CASKLRDNTKQYF,TGTGCCAGCAAACTACGGGACAATACGAAGCAGTACTTC
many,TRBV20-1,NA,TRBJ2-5,CSAQLRETQYF,TGCAGTGCCCAGCTACGGGAGACCCAGTACTTC
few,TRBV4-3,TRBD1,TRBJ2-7,CASSQEWSGTGAYEQYF,TGCGCCAGCAGCCAAGAGTGGAGTGGGACAGGAGCTTACGAGCAGTACTTC
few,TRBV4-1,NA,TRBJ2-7,CASSQDQARGIWYEQYF,TGCGCCAGCAGCCAAGATCAAGCAAGGGGGATTTGGTACGAGCAGTACTTC
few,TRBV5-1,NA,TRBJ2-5,CASSTGGPYDTQYF,TGCGCCAGCAGCACCGGGGGCCCCTATGACACCCAGTACTTC
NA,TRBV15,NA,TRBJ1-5,CATSIQINTDSNQPQHF,TGTGCCACCAGCATTCAGATAAACACTGATAGCAATCAGCCCCAGCATTTT
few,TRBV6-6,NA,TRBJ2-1,CASSPQGYYNEQFF,TGTGCCAGCAGTCCCCAAGGGTATTACAATGAGCAGTTCTTC
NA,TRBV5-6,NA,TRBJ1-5,CASSLKWQPNQPQHF,TGTGCCAGCAGCTTGAAGTGGCAGCCCAATCAGCCCCAGCATTTT
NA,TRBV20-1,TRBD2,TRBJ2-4,CSASRGGESIQYF,TGCAGTGCCTCTCGGGGAGGGGAGTCCATTCAGTACTTC
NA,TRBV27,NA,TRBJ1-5,CASSLGGRSNQPQHF,TGTGCCAGCAGTTTGGGGGGGAGGAGCAATCAGCCCCAGCATTTT
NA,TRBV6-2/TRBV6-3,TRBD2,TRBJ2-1,CASSDGGSANEQFF,TGTGCCAGCAGTGACGGGGGGTCAGCCAATGAGCAGTTCTTC
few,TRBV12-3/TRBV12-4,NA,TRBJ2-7,CASSYSGTYEQYF,TGTGCCAGCAGTTATTCCGGCACCTACGAGCAGTACTTC
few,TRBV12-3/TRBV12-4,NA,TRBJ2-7,CASSQTEYEQYF,TGTGCCAGCAGTCAGACAGAGTACGAGCAGTACTTC
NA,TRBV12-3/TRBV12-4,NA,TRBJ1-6,CASSPGRSPLHF,TGTGCCAGCAGTCCAGGGCGGTCACCCCTCCACTTT
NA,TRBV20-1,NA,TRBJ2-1,CSAPETGYNEQFF,TGCAGTGCTCCGGAGACAGGTTACAATGAGCAGTTCTTC
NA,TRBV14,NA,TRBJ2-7,CASSQSPQGKILNEQYF,TGTGCCAGCAGCCAATCACCCCAGGGTAAAATCCTCAATGAGCAGTACTTC
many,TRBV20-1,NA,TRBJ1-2,CSARTGNYGYTF,TGCAGTGCTAGAACGGGGAACTATGGCTACACCTTC
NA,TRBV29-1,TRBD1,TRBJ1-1,CSVGRGTVNTEAFF,TGCAGCGTTGGACGAGGGACAGTGAACACTGAAGCTTTCTTT
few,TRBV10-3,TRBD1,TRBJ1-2,CAISQGADGYTF,TGTGCCATCAGTCAGGGGGCGGACGGCTACACCTTC
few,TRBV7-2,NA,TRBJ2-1,CASSSLSNEQFF,TGTGCCAGCAGCTCCCTCAGCAATGAGCAGTTCTTC
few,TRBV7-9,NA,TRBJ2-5,CASSFWSGTQETQYF,TGTGCCAGCAGCTTCTGGTCAGGGACCCAAGAGACCCAGTACTTC
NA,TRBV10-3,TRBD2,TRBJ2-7,CASTDKRGVSYEQYF,TGTGCCTCCACCGATAAGCGGGGGGTCTCCTACGAGCAGTACTTC
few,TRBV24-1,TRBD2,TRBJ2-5,CATSSAGAQETQYF,TGTGCCACCAGTTCAGCGGGGGCCCAAGAGACCCAGTACTTC
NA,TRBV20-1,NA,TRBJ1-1,CSPKGGTYPLNTEAFF,TGCAGTCCTAAGGGTGGGACCTATCCTTTGAACACTGAAGCTTTCTTT
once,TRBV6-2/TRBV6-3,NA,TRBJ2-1,CASSNPTTHNEQFF,TGTGCCAGCAGCAATCCGACCACACACAATGAGCAGTTCTTC
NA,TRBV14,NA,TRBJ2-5,CASSQTGLAQETQYF,TGTGCCAGCAGCCAAACAGGGTTGGCCCAAGAGACCCAGTACTTC
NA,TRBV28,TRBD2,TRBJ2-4,CASSSGLAGVNIQYF,TGTGCCAGCAGTTCGGGACTAGCGGGAGTAAACATTCAGTACTTC
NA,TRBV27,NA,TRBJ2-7,CASSLGQGSSEQYF,TGTGCCAGCAGTTTAGGGCAGGGGAGCTCCGAGCAGTACTTC